Listed below are T cell receptor beta chains from one sample, sequenced in a study of T cells in Graves' hyperthyroidism and ophthalmopathy. TCRdb re-called the multiplex PCR reads through MiXCR, storing one row per CDR3 protein. There are a few hundred thousand distinct CDR3 sequences in the sample; about 43% occur only once, and roughly 8.2% lies in the top ten. The sample consisted of peripheral blood or thyroid tissue (not recorded which). These receptors were collected from a woman aged 18-29 years with Graves' hyperthyroidism. Each CDR3 is given with its conserved first and last residue. D genes are given only for firm matches. A row's size may be missing; if present it is once, few, many or a size class.

>TRBD1|-|TRBJ2-5|TRBV2
TGTGCCAGCAGTCCCGGGACAGGGGCGTCCAAGTGGACCCAGTACTTC
CASSPGTGASKWTQYF
>-|many|TRBJ2-5|TRBV6-1
TGTGCCAGCAGGCTAGAGACCCAGTACTTC
CASRLETQYF
>-|once|TRBJ2-7|TRBV29-1
TGCAGCGTTGAAGACATGGCGGTTTACGAGCAGTACTTC
CSVEDMAVYEQYF
>-|few|TRBJ2-2|TRBV7-3
TGTGCCAGCAGCTTTGGCCTCCGAGGCGGCGGGGAGCTGTTTTTT
CASSFGLRGGGELFF
>-|many|TRBJ1-2|TRBV5-1
TGCGCCAGCAGCTTGGAGGAGGGATGGGGCTACACCTTC
CASSLEEGWGYTF
>TRBD2|-|TRBJ2-1|TRBV7-7
TGTGCTAGCAGCCCCGGACTAGTGAATGAGCAGTTCTTC
CASSPGLVNEQFF
>-|few|TRBJ2-3|TRBV12-3/TRBV12-4
TGTGCCAGCAGTTTCAGCAGGTTAGAGCAGTATTTT
CASSFSRLEQYF
>TRBD1|-|TRBJ2-1|TRBV7-3
TGTGCCAGCAGTTTTGGGACAGTATACAATGAGCAGTTCTTC
CASSFGTVYNEQFF
>TRBD1|many|TRBJ2-7|TRBV7-2
TGTGCCAGCAGATGGACAGGTTCGCAGGAGCAGTACTTC
CASRWTGSQEQYF
>-|-|TRBJ2-7|TRBV29-1
TGCAGCGCAGGGCAGGGATGGGACGAGCAGTACTTC
CSAGQGWDEQYF
>-|many|TRBJ1-2|TRBV3-1
TGTGCCAGCAGCCAAGATAGTGGCGGAAACTATGGCTACACCTTC
CASSQDSGGNYGYTF
>-|-|TRBJ2-7|TRBV7-2
TGTGCCAGCAGTTACCGGGAACAGATTAGCTCCTACGAGCAGTACTTC
CASSYREQISSYEQYF
>TRBD1|-|TRBJ1-1|TRBV6-2/TRBV6-3
TGTGCCAGCAGTTACCCACAGGGGAGGGTGAACACTGAAGCTTTCTTT
CASSYPQGRVNTEAFF
>-|-|TRBJ2-3|TRBV6-1
TGTGCCAGCAGTGAACTTCGGGGGAGCACAGATACGCAGTATTTT
CASSELRGSTDTQYF
>-|-|TRBJ1-1|TRBV7-9
TGTGCCAGCAGCTATAGCGGGAGGGAGAGTGTCTTT
CASSYSGRESVF
>-|-|TRBJ2-7|TRBV15
TGTGCCACCAGCAGAGGGACAGATTCCTACGAGCAGTACTTC
CATSRGTDSYEQYF
>-|-|TRBJ1-6|TRBV6-5
TGTGCCAGCAGTCCTCTCGGGACAAAGAATTCACCCCTCCACTTT
CASSPLGTKNSPLHF
>-|-|TRBJ1-2|TRBV20-1
TGCAGTGCTCCGGGTGGACTATATGGCTACACCTTC
CSAPGGLYGYTF
>TRBD1|-|TRBJ2-7|TRBV12-3/TRBV12-4
TGTGCCAGCAGCCCCACAGGGGGCCTAGCGGTTGCCTACGTGCAGTACTTC
CASSPTGGLAVAYVQYF
>-|many|TRBJ2-7|TRBV12-3/TRBV12-4
TGTGCCAGCAGTTTTTCTCTTTTACTCAACGAGCAGTACTTC
CASSFSLLLNEQYF